This TCR beta chain was recorded in a study of shared clonotypes between healthy human individuals. Original methodology: Junction-only sequences produced by ImmunoSEQ had no quality scores, so filtering differed. Sequenced by immunoSEQ multiplex PCR; TCRdb stores in-frame clones only, minus some. That table gives V, J and clone size, and the DNA gave D and trimming. Among approximately 530,000 clones listed, approximately 95% were seen once. Worth noting for this clone: The antigen is not known.

The V and J ends lost 6 bases and 4 bases, in that order; junction bases with no gene match: 7. The CDR3 is 15 residues long. Germline V gives CDR1 SNHLY, CDR2 FYNNEI. Study observations and caveats: There were few donors, and this limited the genetic and exposure-history diversity represented. The study found lower generation probabilities in non-shared clonotypes than in those shared by all four donors.

A CD45RA+ naive subset and a CD45RA-negative memory subset were split from CD4+ cells. This receptor was identified in a woman in her twenties or thirties in good health. The specimen sequenced was naive CD4+ T cells sorted from blood. The subset denotes: CD45RA+ positively selected. The chain links TRBV2 to TRBJ2-7; TRBD2 aligns across 12 bases. The CDR3 sequence is CASRSGLAGTYEQYF. DNA of the CDR3: TGTGCCAGCAGATCAGGACTAGCGGGAACATACGAGCAGTACTTC.